The 3 T cell receptor beta chains in this list originate from one sample, sequenced in a study of blood T cell repertoires in COVID-19. The table came from immunoSEQ multiplex PCR; TCRdb's copy has only in-frame clones and leaves some out. This repertoire shows about 150,000 clones, around 87% found once; its top ten account for 6% to 7%. Input material: peripheral blood. These receptors were obtained from an elderly man with acute or convalescent COVID-19.

This chain links TRBV19 with TRBJ1-5, with 7 bases aligning to TRBD1. V was clipped by 7 bases and J by 1 base; unmatched bases: 10. The germline gives CDR1 LNHDA, CDR2 SQIVND (reference sequence). The length of the CDR3 is 16 residues. The CDR3 here is CASNDRVGVSNQPQHF. Here the CDR3 DNA reads TGTGCCAGTAACGACAGGGTGGGAGTAAGCAATCAGCCCCAGCATTTT.

This clone was observed a few times. This chain links TRBV24-1 with TRBJ2-3; TRBD1 matches 8 bases. CDR3 length equals 15 residues. Germline V gives CDR1 KGHDR, CDR2 SFDVKD. After removal of 1 base from V and 2 bases from J, the junction contained 1 base not matched to a gene. In DNA form, the CDR3 reads TGTGCCACCAGTGATTTCAGGGGGCCCACAGATACGCAGTATTTT. Translation: CATSDFRGPTDTQYF.

V usage is TRBV30 and J usage is TRBJ1-1, with D perhaps TRBD1 (6 bases). V gave up 8 bases and J gave up 5 bases, with 18 bases separating them. CDR1 and CDR2 from the germline V gene are GTSNPN and SVGIG (reference sequence). This CDR3 contains 13 residues. CDR3 sequence reads: CALQGNVGTEAFF. The DNA for the CDR3 is TGTGCCCTACAGGGAAATGTGGGAACTGAAGCTTTCTTT. The full variable domain, in which reference TRBV30 and TRBJ1-1 provide the parts outside the CDR3, is SQTIHQWPATLVQPVGSPLSLECTVEGTSNPNLYWYRQAAGRGLQLLFYSVGIGQISSEVPQNLSASRPQDRQFILSSKKLLLSDSGFYLCALQGNVGTEAFFGQGTRLTVV.